This is a list of T cell receptor beta chains from one sample in a study of T-cell reconstitution after alpha-beta-depleted transplantation in children. TCRdb used MiXCR to reprocess the PCR reads, holding one entry per CDR3 protein. Among about 1,000,000 distinct CDR3 sequences listed, about 26% were seen once. The material sequenced was PBMCs, mostly from graft donor cells, taken 360 days after TCRalphabeta/CD19-depleted stem cell transplant. These receptors were collected from a boy less than two years old who had a stem cell transplant for SCID, so the T cells may come from the graft donor. CDR3s include the opening cysteine and the closing phenylalanine or tryptophan. Each record gives: clone size, D gene, V gene, J gene, CDR3 protein, CDR3 DNA. The D gene is left open where the match is weak. Some rows mark clone size as missing; the rest say once, few, many or name a class of expanded clone.

abundance: many; d_gene: NA; v_gene: TRBV5-5; j_gene: TRBJ2-3; CDR3aa: CASSWGPPDTQYF; CDR3nt: TGTGCCAGCAGCTGGGGCCCCCCCGATACGCAGTATTTT
abundance: many; d_gene: NA; v_gene: TRBV27; j_gene: TRBJ2-7; CDR3aa: CASSPVGSRVCHEQYF; CDR3nt: TGTGCCAGCAGTCCGGTAGGGTCCCGCGTTTGCCACGAGCAGTACTTC
abundance: NA; d_gene: NA; v_gene: TRBV9; j_gene: TRBJ2-7; CDR3aa: CASSEGSLAYEQYF; CDR3nt: TGTGCCAGCAGCGAGGGGTCTCTTGCCTACGAGCAGTACTTC
abundance: NA; d_gene: NA; v_gene: TRBV20-1; j_gene: TRBJ2-3; CDR3aa: CSARGGGPGDTQYF; CDR3nt: TGCAGTGCTAGAGGTGGCGGGCCGGGGGATACGCAGTATTTT
abundance: NA; d_gene: NA; v_gene: TRBV3-1; j_gene: TRBJ2-5; CDR3aa: CASSQGPRASRQETQYF; CDR3nt: TGTGCCAGCAGCCAAGGGCCCAGGGCCTCGCGTCAAGAGACCCAGTACTTC
abundance: NA; d_gene: NA; v_gene: TRBV29-1; j_gene: TRBJ2-3; CDR3aa: CSADPGVAVPDTQYF; CDR3nt: TGCAGCGCTGACCCGGGGGTAGCCGTCCCTGATACGCAGTATTTT
abundance: NA; d_gene: NA; v_gene: TRBV28; j_gene: TRBJ1-2; CDR3aa: CASRPTGSYGYTF; CDR3nt: TGTGCCAGCAGGCCTACAGGATCTTATGGCTACACCTTC
abundance: NA; d_gene: NA; v_gene: TRBV12-3/TRBV12-4; j_gene: TRBJ2-7; CDR3aa: CASSLWGGSWEQYF; CDR3nt: TGTGCCAGCAGTTTATGGGGCGGATCGTGGGAGCAGTACTTC
abundance: NA; d_gene: NA; v_gene: TRBV12-3/TRBV12-4; j_gene: TRBJ2-7; CDR3aa: CASSFPEGEQYF; CDR3nt: TGTGCCAGCAGTTTCCCCGAAGGCGAGCAGTACTTC
abundance: NA; d_gene: NA; v_gene: TRBV12-3/TRBV12-4; j_gene: TRBJ2-1; CDR3aa: CASSPDTPYNEQFF; CDR3nt: TGTGCCAGCAGTCCCGATACACCGTACAATGAGCAGTTCTTC
abundance: many; d_gene: NA; v_gene: TRBV24-1; j_gene: TRBJ2-5; CDR3aa: CATSVRRPEYQETQYF; CDR3nt: TGTGCCACCAGTGTCCGCCGCCCGGAGTACCAAGAGACCCAGTACTTC
abundance: NA; d_gene: NA; v_gene: TRBV4-1; j_gene: TRBJ2-1; CDR3aa: CASSQDGRGASYNEQFF; CDR3nt: TGCGCCAGCAGCCAAGATGGTCGCGGGGCCTCCTACAATGAGCAGTTCTTC
abundance: few; d_gene: TRBD2; v_gene: TRBV12-3/TRBV12-4; j_gene: TRBJ2-4; CDR3aa: CASSWRGGAFQNIQYF; CDR3nt: TGTGCCAGCAGTTGGCGCGGGGGGGCCTTTCAAAACATTCAGTACTTC
abundance: NA; d_gene: TRBD2; v_gene: TRBV12-3/TRBV12-4; j_gene: TRBJ2-5; CDR3aa: CASSSGLAAQYF; CDR3nt: TGTGCCAGCTCCTCGGGACTAGCGGCCCAGTACTTC
abundance: NA; d_gene: NA; v_gene: TRBV9; j_gene: TRBJ2-2; CDR3aa: CASSVGHANTGELFF; CDR3nt: TGTGCCAGCAGCGTAGGACATGCGAACACCGGGGAGCTGTTTTTT
abundance: few; d_gene: NA; v_gene: TRBV5-1; j_gene: TRBJ1-1; CDR3aa: CASRQGEYTEAFF; CDR3nt: TGCGCCAGCAGACAGGGCGAGTACACTGAAGCTTTCTTT
abundance: few; d_gene: NA; v_gene: TRBV2; j_gene: TRBJ2-6; CDR3aa: CASSSAQRSGANVLTF; CDR3nt: TGTGCCAGCAGTTCCGCACAGCGCTCTGGGGCCAACGTCCTGACTTTC
abundance: NA; d_gene: NA; v_gene: TRBV5-1; j_gene: TRBJ2-2; CDR3aa: CASSRVGDTGELFF; CDR3nt: TGCGCCAGCAGCCGAGTTGGGGACACCGGGGAGCTGTTTTTT